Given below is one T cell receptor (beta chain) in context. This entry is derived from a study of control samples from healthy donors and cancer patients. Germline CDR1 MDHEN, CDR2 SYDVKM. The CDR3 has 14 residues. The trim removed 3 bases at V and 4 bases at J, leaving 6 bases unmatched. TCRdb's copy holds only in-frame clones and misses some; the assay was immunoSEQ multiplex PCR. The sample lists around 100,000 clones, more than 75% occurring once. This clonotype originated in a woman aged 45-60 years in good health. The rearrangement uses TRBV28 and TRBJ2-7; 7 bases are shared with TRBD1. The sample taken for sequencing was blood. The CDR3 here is CASSLTGIGYEQYF. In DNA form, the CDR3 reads TGTGCCAGCAGTTTGACAGGGATTGGGTACGAGCAGTACTTC.